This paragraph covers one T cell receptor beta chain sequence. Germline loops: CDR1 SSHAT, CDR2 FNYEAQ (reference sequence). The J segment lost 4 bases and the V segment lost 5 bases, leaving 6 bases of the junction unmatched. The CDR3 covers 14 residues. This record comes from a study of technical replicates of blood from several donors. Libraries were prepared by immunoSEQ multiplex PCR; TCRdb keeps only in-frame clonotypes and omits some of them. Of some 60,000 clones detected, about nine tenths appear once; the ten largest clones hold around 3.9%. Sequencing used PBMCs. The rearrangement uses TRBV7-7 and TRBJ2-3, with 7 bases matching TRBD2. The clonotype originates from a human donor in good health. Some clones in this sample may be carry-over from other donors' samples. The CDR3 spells CASSRRLAPDTQYF. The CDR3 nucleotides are TGTGCCAGCAGCCGTCGACTAGCCCCAGATACGCAGTATTTT.